By sample share, the clone carrying this T cell receptor (beta chain) is medium-sized. Its matching antigen is unknown. Trimming left V 2 bases short and J 5 bases short, with 13 bases between. This CDR3 has 15 residues. Per the germline V gene, CDR1 is MGHDK and CDR2 is SYGVNS. Time point denoted: new active TB diagnosis, blood taken before or within 7 days of starting treatment. This sample stems from a study of T cells in tuberculosis. TCRdb's copy holds only in-frame clones and misses some; the assay was immunoSEQ multiplex PCR. Of tens of thousands of clones in the sample, approximately 89% are singletons; the top ten hold about 2.4%. Notes on the study in general: Smaller distances to GMM-specific TCRs suggested their expansion in active tuberculosis.

The chain carries TRBV25-1 and TRBJ2-1; TRBD2 might be the D (6 bases). The source is an adult with tuberculosis. The sequenced sample was PBMCs, obtained at tuberculosis diagnosis. In DNA, the CDR3 is TGTGCCAGCAGTGAAACAGCTAGCGAAGACAATGAGCAGTTCTTC. It codes for CASSETASEDNEQFF.